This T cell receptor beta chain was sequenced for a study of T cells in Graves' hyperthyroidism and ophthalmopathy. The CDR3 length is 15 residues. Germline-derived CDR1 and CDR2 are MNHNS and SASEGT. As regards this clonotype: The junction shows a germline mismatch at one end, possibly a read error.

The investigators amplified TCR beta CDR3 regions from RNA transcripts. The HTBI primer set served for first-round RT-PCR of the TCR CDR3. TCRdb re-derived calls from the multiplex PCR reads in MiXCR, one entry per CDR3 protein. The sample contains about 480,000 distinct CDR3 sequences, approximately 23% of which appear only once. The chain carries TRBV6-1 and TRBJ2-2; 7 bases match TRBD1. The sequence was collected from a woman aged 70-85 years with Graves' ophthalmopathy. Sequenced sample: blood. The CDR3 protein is CASREDRANTGELFF. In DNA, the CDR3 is TGTGCCAGCAGAGAAGACAGGGCGAACACCGGGGAGCTGTTTTTT.